These T cell receptor beta chains were read from a single sample in a study of CD8 T cells in ankylosing spondylitis. One entry per CDR3 protein, called by TCRdb with MiXCR from the 5' RACE reads. The table includes about 400,000 distinct CDR3 sequences, about a fifth detected once. The sequencing sample was made of blood, either unsorted or a sorted T cell fraction (not recorded which). These receptors all come from a male donor with ankylosing spondylitis. The CDR3 runs from the conserved cysteine through the conserved F or W. A D gene is named only where the DNA matches it firmly. Clone size is given for some rows only: seen once, a few or many times, or a class if the clone is expanded.

D gene | J gene | V gene | clone size | CDR3 DNA | CDR3 protein
NA | TRBJ1-1 | TRBV18 | few | TGTGCCAGCTCGCGGTCGCACAGGGATCAGAACACTGAAGCTTTCTTT | CASSRSHRDQNTEAFF
TRBD2 | TRBJ2-3 | TRBV2 | NA | TGTGCCAGCAGTAAACTAGCGGGAGTGACAGATACGCAGTATTTT | CASSKLAGVTDTQYF
NA | TRBJ1-5 | TRBV20-1 | few | TGCAGTGCTAGAGTCTCGGGGGAGAGTCAGCCCCAGCATTTT | CSARVSGESQPQHF
TRBD1 | TRBJ1-1 | TRBV10-1 | NA | TGCGCCAGCAGTGAGAGGCCAGGGGGAATGAACACTGAAGCTTTCTTT | CASSERPGGMNTEAFF
NA | TRBJ2-7 | TRBV6-5 | NA | TGTGCCAGCAGTTACGATCAGCACAGAACTAGCTACGAGCAGTACTTC | CASSYDQHRTSYEQYF
TRBD1 | TRBJ1-2 | TRBV5-1 | NA | TGCGCCAGCAGCTTAGACCGACAGGGCGGGGGCTACACCTTC | CASSLDRQGGGYTF
TRBD2 | TRBJ2-5 | TRBV20-1 | few | TGCAGTGCTAGAGTAAGCGGGAGGGAGACCCAGTACTTC | CSARVSGRETQYF
TRBD2 | TRBJ2-1 | TRBV18 | few | TGTGCCAGCTCACCCCGGACTAGCGGGAGAGACAATGAGCAGTTCTTC | CASSPRTSGRDNEQFF
NA | TRBJ2-7 | TRBV5-5 | NA | TGTGCCAGCAGCACCTGGACAGCTACCTACGAGCAGTACTTC | CASSTWTATYEQYF
TRBD1 | TRBJ1-5 | TRBV3-1 | NA | TGTGCCAGCAGCCAATCCTCCCCGGGACAGTATAGCAATCAGCCCCAGCATTTT | CASSQSSPGQYSNQPQHF
TRBD1 | TRBJ2-7 | TRBV29-1 | NA | TGCAGCGTTGGGACAGGGAGAAGCTCCTACGAGCAGTACTTC | CSVGTGRSSYEQYF
NA | TRBJ2-5 | TRBV20-1 | few | TGCAGTGCTAGGGGCAGCCAAGAGACCCAGTACTTC | CSARGSQETQYF
NA | TRBJ1-4 | TRBV4-2 | few | TGTGCCAGCAGCCAAGCCGGAGGGGAAAATGAAAAACTGTTTTTT | CASSQAGGENEKLFF
TRBD2 | TRBJ2-2 | TRBV6-1 | few | TGTGCCAGCAGTCTGGGACTAGCGAGGAACACCGGGGAGCTGTTTTTT | CASSLGLARNTGELFF
TRBD2 | TRBJ2-7 | TRBV20-1 | few | TGCAGTGCTAGAGAGACTAGCGGGATATTCTCCTACGAGCAGTACTTC | CSARETSGIFSYEQYF
TRBD2 | TRBJ2-1 | TRBV7-9 | few | TGTGCCAGCAGCCGGGGACTAGCGAGGAATGAGCAGTTCTTC | CASSRGLARNEQFF
NA | TRBJ1-2 | TRBV19 | NA | TGTGCCAGTAGTCACCAGAGCCCACATGGCTACACCTTC | CASSHQSPHGYTF
NA | TRBJ2-7 | TRBV4-2 | NA | TGTGCCAGCAGCCAAGAAGTGGACCGGGCCTACGAGCAGTACTTC | CASSQEVDRAYEQYF
NA | TRBJ1-3 | TRBV5-1 | NA | TGCGCCAGCAGCTTGGCCGCACGGCTCTCTGGAAACACCATATATTTT | CASSLAARLSGNTIYF
NA | TRBJ2-2 | TRBV7-2 | NA | TGTGCCAGCACCCCGAACGGGGGAAACACCGGGGAGCTGTTTTTT | CASTPNGGNTGELFF
TRBD1 | TRBJ2-2 | TRBV3-1 | NA | TGTGCCAGCAATGACAGGGGGCAGGCCGGGGAGCTGTTTTTT | CASNDRGQAGELFF
NA | TRBJ2-3 | TRBV5-1 | few | TGCGCCAGCAGCCCGACGGGGGATACGCAGTATTTT | CASSPTGDTQYF
TRBD1 | TRBJ2-3 | TRBV6-4 | once | TGTGCCAGCAGCCCAGGGGGACCTCGTACGCAGTATTTT | CASSPGGPRTQYF
TRBD1 | TRBJ2-2 | TRBV10-3 | few | TGTGCCATCAGCCCCACCCCGACAGGGGACACCGGGGAGCTGTTTTTT | CAISPTPTGDTGELFF
NA | TRBJ1-6 | TRBV10-3 | NA | TGTGCCATCATGGGACACTATAATTCACCCCTCCACTTT | CAIMGHYNSPLHF
NA | TRBJ2-7 | TRBV5-1 | NA | TGCGCCAGCAGCTTGGGTCCGGGCTCCTCCTACGAGCAGTACTTC | CASSLGPGSSYEQYF
NA | TRBJ2-1 | TRBV6-1 | NA | TGTGCCAGCAGTGAGAGGACCCAGGCCGATGAGCAGTTCTTC | CASSERTQADEQFF
NA | TRBJ2-7 | TRBV18 | NA | TGTGCCAGCTCGGGCTACGAGCAGTACTTC | CASSGYEQYF
NA | TRBJ2-5 | TRBV5-1 | NA | TGCGCCAGCAGACCCGGCCCTCAGGGCGACCAGTACTTC | CASRPGPQGDQYF
TRBD1 | TRBJ1-3 | TRBV15 | few | TGTGCCACCAGCAGAGGGACAGGGACTGGAAACACCATATATTTT | CATSRGTGTGNTIYF
TRBD1 | TRBJ2-1 | TRBV10-3 | NA | TGTGCCATCAGTCGTCCCGGGACAGGGGAGCAGTTCTTC | CAISRPGTGEQFF
NA | TRBJ2-5 | TRBV7-2 | NA | TGTGCCAGCAGCTTAGAGGATGGGGGGCAGACCCAGTACTTC | CASSLEDGGQTQYF
NA | TRBJ2-1 | TRBV12-3/TRBV12-4 | NA | TGTGCCAGTACCCGCTCCTACAATGAGCAGTTCTTC | CASTRSYNEQFF
NA | TRBJ2-3 | TRBV6-5 | NA | TGTGCCAGCAGTTACGACCCACGGAGGGGCACAGATACGCAGTATTTT | CASSYDPRRGTDTQYF
NA | TRBJ2-2 | TRBV29-1 | many | TGCAGCGTCGAGCCCAGCACCGGGGAGCTGTTTTTT | CSVEPSTGELFF
NA | TRBJ2-7 | TRBV10-3 | NA | TGTGCCATCAGTGAGTCAGCGGGCGCTTCCTACGAGCAGTACTTC | CAISESAGASYEQYF
NA | TRBJ2-2 | TRBV27 | many | TGTGCCAGCAGTTTCTCCGGGACTGCGAACACCGGGGAGCTGTTTTTT | CASSFSGTANTGELFF
TRBD1 | TRBJ1-4 | TRBV15 | NA | TGTGCCACCAGCAGAGGCCCGGGACAGAACACTATTAATGAAAAACTGTTTTTT | CATSRGPGQNTINEKLFF
NA | TRBJ2-5 | TRBV6-5 | NA | TGTGCCAGCAGTTACACGAGGGTGGAGGAGACCCAGTACTTC | CASSYTRVEETQYF
NA | TRBJ1-4 | TRBV7-9 | few | TGTGCCAGCAGCCGGGGGACCGAGAATGAAAAACTGTTTTTT | CASSRGTENEKLFF
TRBD2 | TRBJ2-1 | TRBV5-1 | NA | TGCGCCAGCAGCTTAACAAGCGGGAGGTTCTATGAGCAGTTCTTC | CASSLTSGRFYEQFF
TRBD2 | TRBJ2-2 | TRBV4-2 | few | TGTGCCAGCAGCCAAGATTTAGCGGGAGGGATCGGGGAGCTGTTTTTT | CASSQDLAGGIGELFF